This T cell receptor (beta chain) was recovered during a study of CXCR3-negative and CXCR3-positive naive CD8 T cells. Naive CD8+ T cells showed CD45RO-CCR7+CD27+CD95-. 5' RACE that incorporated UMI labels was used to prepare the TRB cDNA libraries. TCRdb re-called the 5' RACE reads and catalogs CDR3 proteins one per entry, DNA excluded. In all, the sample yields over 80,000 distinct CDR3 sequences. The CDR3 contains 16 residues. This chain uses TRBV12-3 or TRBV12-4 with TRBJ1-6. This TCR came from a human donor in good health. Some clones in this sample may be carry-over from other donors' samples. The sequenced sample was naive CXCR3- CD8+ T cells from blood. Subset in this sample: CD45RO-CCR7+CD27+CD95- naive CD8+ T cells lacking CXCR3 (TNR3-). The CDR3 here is CASSLGSLVHNSPLHF.